These 2 T cell receptor beta chains were sequenced from one sample in a study of blood T cell repertoires in COVID-19. Libraries were prepared by immunoSEQ multiplex PCR; TCRdb keeps only in-frame clonotypes and omits some of them. This table holds over 130,000 clones, 80% to 90% found once. Specimen: peripheral blood. The receptor source for this set is a man in his sixties or seventies with acute or convalescent COVID-19.

The rearrangement uses TRBV7-9 and TRBJ1-4; D is unresolved. Germline V gene lookup returns CDR1 SEHNR and CDR2 FQNEAQ (reference sequence). This CDR3 is built from 14 residues. V was clipped by 1 base and J by 6 bases, with 9 bases between them. The CDR3 is CASSLGSADEKLFF. The CDR3 DNA sequence: TGTGCCAGCAGCTTAGGGTCAGCGGATGAAAAACTGTTTTTT.

The J gene is TRBJ2-1, the V gene TRBV16, with 8 bases that match TRBD1. Trimming at V came to 6 bases and at J to 5 bases, leaving 6 bases not matched to a gene. Germline CDR1 and CDR2: KGHSY and FQNENV. This CDR3 has 14 residues. CDR3 in amino acids: CASSWTGRDNEQFF. DNA for the CDR3: TGTGCCAGCAGTTGGACAGGGCGCGACAATGAGCAGTTCTTC.